The T cell receptor beta chain described here comes from a study of beta chain features in type 1 diabetes. Overall study: Sorted cell examination encompassed 85 million to 130 million cells across all samples. General study points: Patients with Type 1 diabetes showed moderately but significantly shorter TCRB CDR3s in all four CD4+ subsets. No resolution was reached here on whether HLA type influences TCRB rearrangement. Individuals with type 1 diabetes displayed fewer insertions and more deletions at VDJ junctions. Shorter templates may be favored by PCR, equally so in patients and controls.

Germline V gene lookup returns CDR1 LNHNV and CDR2 YYDKDF (reference sequence). The CDR3 length is 12 residues. With 6 bases removed from V and 0 bases from J, the gap between germline ends came to 5 bases. TCRB transcripts that were expressed got sequenced, as all of the isolated RNA had been reverse transcribed. Produced via immunoSEQ multiplex PCR; TCRdb's table is partial and in-frame only. This sample has 140,000 or so clones; more than 10% occur once, and the top ten carry around 1.4%. Comments on this clone: The antigen remains undetermined.

J is TRBJ1-1 and V is TRBV15; D is unresolved. The sample taken for sequencing was central memory CD4+ T cells from blood. This receptor was taken from a young man with type 1 diabetes. The CDR3 DNA sequence: TGTGCCACCAGAAAAGTGAACACTGAAGCTTTCTTT. This encodes CATRKVNTEAFF.